Below, 4 T cell receptor beta chains from the same sample are listed, as sequenced in a study of spatial heterogeneity in lung cancer. MiXCR, applied by TCRdb to the 5' RACE reads, yields one record per CDR3 protein. Of tens of thousands of distinct CDR3 sequences in the sample, about an eighth are singletons; the top ten hold 35% to 50%. As to time point: sample taken at primary tumor resection. Sequencing was performed on whole RNA extracted from tumor and nontumor lung tissue, or from frozen PBMC, and the material was left unsorted. The specimen was PBMCs, collected at surgery. These TCRs come from a male donor with early-stage non-small cell lung cancer.

This clonotype showed up many times. V and J are TRBV20-1 and TRBJ2-1; TRBD2 matches 7 bases. CDR3 length equals 15 residues. The germline V gene encodes CDR1 DFQATT and CDR2 SNEGSKA (reference sequence). The V and J ends lost 0 bases and 2 bases, in that order; junction bases with no gene match: 4. CDR3 in DNA: TGCAGTGCTAGAGATCTAGCGGTAACCTACAATGAGCAGTTCTTC. Translation: CSARDLAVTYNEQFF.

The rearrangement links TRBV2 to TRBJ2-7; D may be TRBD2 (6 bases). This CDR3 is built from 15 residues. Germline loops: CDR1 SNHLY, CDR2 FYNNEI. V was pared by 2 bases and J by 0 bases, with 11 bases between. The CDR3 coding sequence is TGTGCCAGCAGTGAAACACTAGCTACCTCCTACGAGCAGTACTTC. Protein: CASSETLATSYEQYF. The whole variable domain, remainder taken from reference TRBV2 and TRBJ2-7, is EPEVTQTPSHQVTQMGQEVILRCVPISNHLYFYWYRQILGQKVEFLVSFYNNEISEKSEIFDDQFSVERPDGSNFTLKIRSTKLEDSAMYFCASSETLATSYEQYFGPGTRLTVT.

The gene calls are TRBV12-3 or TRBV12-4 and TRBJ2-1, with 7 bases aligning to TRBD2. Trimming at V came to 2 bases and at J to 6 bases, leaving 13 bases not matched to a gene. The CDR3 runs 17 residues. The CDR3 is CASSLPSGAGISNEQFF. CDR3 DNA: TGTGCCAGCAGTTTACCTAGCGGAGCCGGCATCTCCAATGAGCAGTTCTTC.

There are a few counts of this clonotype. The rearrangement links TRBV4-3 to TRBJ2-4, with D perhaps matching TRBD1 (6 bases). The CDR3 consists of 17 residues. Germline CDR1 and CDR2: LGHNA and YSLEER. Trimming left V 3 bases short and J 0 bases short, with 15 bases between. DNA of the CDR3: TGCGCCAGCAGCCAGAGGACAGCCACCGTAGCCAAAAACATTCAGTACTTC. Translating it yields CASSQRTATVAKNIQYF.